Following are 30 T cell receptor beta chains from one sample sequenced in a study of regulatory T cells in long-lasting Graves disease. Sample time point: newly diagnosed GD, antithyroid drugs for less than 3 months. From RNA extracted from PBMCs, the TCR library was made. Arm-PCR of CDR3 regions and iRepertoire HTBI primers were used to build TCR beta libraries. One entry per CDR3 protein results from TCRdb running MiXCR on the multiplex PCR reads. This sample has around 400,000 distinct CDR3 sequences; roughly 16% occur once, and the top ten carry about 24%. The specimen was peripheral blood mononuclear cells (PBMCs), collected at new diagnosis, from a patient treated with antithyroid drugs. The receptors stem from a female donor with Graves disease.

This clonotype was recorded at least ten times. J is TRBJ2-3 and V is TRBV29-1, with TRBD1 identical over 7 bases. V lost 3 bases, J lost 1 base, and 7 bases stayed unmatched. CDR3 length: 15 residues. CDR1 is SQVTM, CDR2 ANQGSEA, per germline. In nucleotides, the CDR3 is TGCAGCGTTGAGGTCAGGGGGACCGGCACAGATACGCAGTATTTT. Amino acids: CSVEVRGTGTDTQYF.

Remarks on this clonotype: A much larger clone sits a single nucleotide away, making a read error possible. The chain is built from TRBV12-3 or TRBV12-4 and TRBJ1-4, with D uncertain. V gave up 7 bases and J gave up 7 bases, with 16 bases separating them. The length of the CDR3 is 14 residues. This CDR3 is CASTLDRRGEKLFF. The CDR3 coding sequence is TGTGCCAGCACCCTGGACCGGCGCGGTGAAAAACTGTTTTTT.

The chain carries TRBV20-1 and TRBJ2-5; tentatively, D is TRBD1 (5 bases). The CDR3 extends over 12 amino acids. The ends were cut back, 0 bases at V and 3 bases at J, with 5 bases in the middle. Germline V CDR1 and CDR2: DFQATT, SNEGSKA (reference sequence). CDR3 loop: CSAREGEETQYF. The CDR3 nucleotides read TGCAGTGCTAGAGAAGGGGAAGAGACCCAGTACTTC.

This clonotype has ten or more counts. The CDR3 bases are TGTGCCAGCCGAGTCGATGGTGCTATCGAGAACACTGAAGCTTTCTTT. Translation gives CASRVDGAIENTEAFF. The V gene is TRBV11-2, the J gene TRBJ1-1; D uncertain. Germline V lookup: CDR1 SGHAT, CDR2 FQNNGV. With 8 bases removed from V and 1 base from J, the gap between germline ends came to 20 bases. There are 16 residues in the CDR3.

This clonotype occurred many times. The chain combines TRBV6-1 with TRBJ2-3; TRBD2 matches at 8 bases. The CDR3 extends over 14 amino acids. The junction had 3 bases not matched to a gene; V was cut back by 1 base and J by 6 bases. Per germline, CDR1 MNHNS and CDR2 SASEGT. DNA for the CDR3: TGTGCCAGCAGTGAAGTGCGGGGGGCGGATACGCAGTATTTT. Protein product: CASSEVRGADTQYF.

This clonotype was counted at least ten times. At one of its ends the junction is not consistent with the germline gene, which may arise from a read error. The chain links TRBV7-2 to TRBJ2-7; a possible D gene is TRBD2 (5 bases). Germline V gene lookup returns CDR1 SGHTA and CDR2 FQGNSA. The CDR3 contains 15 residues. The CDR3 reads CASSLAWLRSYEQYF. The CDR3 DNA is TGTGCCAGCAGCCTAGCATGGTTAAGGTCCTACGAGCAGTACTTC.

In this sample, this clonotype turned up a few times. This sequence joins TRBV12-3 or TRBV12-4 and TRBJ2-2; the D is unclear. CDR3 length equals 12 residues. The ends were cut back, 8 bases at V and 3 bases at J, with 7 bases in the middle. CDR3 sequence reads: CASGSYTGELFF. In nucleotides, the CDR3 is TGTGCCAGCGGGTCCTACACCGGGGAGCTGTTTTTT.

There are a few counts of this clonotype. The J gene is TRBJ1-1, the V gene TRBV6-2 or TRBV6-3; D call uncertain. V lost 0 bases and J 7 bases, leaving 15 bases between the germline ends. CDR3 length equals 15 residues. Germline CDR1 reads MNHEY; CDR2 reads SVGEGT. The DNA of the CDR3 is TGTGCCAGCAGTTACTCGGAGGGATCCGGGATTGAAGCTTTCTTT. This encodes CASSYSEGSGIEAFF.

This clonotype has a count of ten or more. The chain couples TRBV7-2 to TRBJ2-1, with 7 bases identical to TRBD2. The CDR3 sequence is 16 residues long. Germline-derived CDR1 and CDR2 are SGHTA and FQGNSA. V shed 1 base, J shed 4 bases, and the junction held 7 bases outside the gene matches. As DNA, the CDR3 is TGTGCCAGCAGCTTAGTGCGTCTAGCGGCATACAATGAGCAGTTCTTC. It specifies CASSLVRLAAYNEQFF.

This clonotype was detected ten times or more. The rearrangement joins TRBV12-3 or TRBV12-4 to TRBJ2-2; the D is unclear. The CDR3 is made up of 12 amino acids. Trimming removed 6 bases from V and 2 bases from J, with 4 bases in between. The CDR3 protein is CASSRNTGELFF. Here the CDR3 DNA reads TGTGCCAGCAGCCGTAACACCGGGGAGCTGTTTTTT.

This clonotype came up many times. This chain connects TRBV4-1 to TRBJ1-5; TRBD1 matches at 8 bases. CDR1 is MGHRA, CDR2 YSYEKL, per germline. V dropped 5 bases and J dropped 1; count of bases not matched to a gene: 19. The CDR3 runs 20 residues. CDR3 protein: CASSIRSSRGLGVSNQPQHF. As DNA, the CDR3 is TGCGCCAGCAGCATACGCTCAAGCAGGGGGCTAGGGGTAAGCAATCAGCCCCAGCATTTT.

This clonotype was observed many times. The chain couples TRBV5-1 to TRBJ2-3; unclear D gene. Trimming stripped 0 bases from V and 0 bases from J, with 14 bases between. The CDR3 totals 17 residues. Germline CDR1 reads SGHRS; CDR2 reads YFSETQ. This CDR3 reads CASSLEAVHTSTDTQYF. The CDR3 bases are TGCGCCAGCAGCTTGGAGGCCGTGCATACTAGCACAGATACGCAGTATTTT.

In this sample, this clonotype turned up many times. The CDR3 reads CASSLQSSRRMNTEAFF. CDR3 DNA sequence: TGTGCCAGCAGCTTACAAAGCAGCCGTCGAATGAACACTGAAGCTTTCTTT. The J gene is TRBJ1-1, the V gene TRBV7-2; D uncertain. The CDR3 totals 17 residues. The V end lost 2 bases, the J end lost 0 bases, and 16 bases lay between the germline ends. CDR1 and CDR2 (germline): SGHTA, FQGNSA.

This clonotype was seen ten or more times. J is TRBJ1-1 and V is TRBV2, with D possibly being TRBD1 (5 bases). This CDR3 has 15 amino acids. The V end was cut by 2 bases, the J end by 8 bases, with 18 bases between. Germline loops: CDR1 SNHLY, CDR2 FYNNEI. CDR3 nucleotide sequence: TGTGCCAGCAGTGAAAGGTTGGGACCAAAGCCGGAAGCTTTCTTT. The encoded protein is CASSERLGPKPEAFF.

About this clonotype itself: Only one base separates this from a far larger clonotype, so it likely reflects a read error. The chain combines TRBV6-2 or TRBV6-3 with TRBJ1-5; possibly TRBD1 for D (6 bases). This CDR3 region has 18 residues. V lost 5 bases to trimming and J lost 2 bases, with 22 bases between them. In germline, CDR1 is MNHEY, CDR2 SVGEGT. CDR3 nucleotide sequence: TGTGCCAGCAGTGAACGCGCAGTGGGGACATGGGGCAATCAGCCCCAGCATTTT. Protein sequence: CASSERAVGTWGNQPQHF.

At least ten counts were recorded for this clonotype. The genes are TRBV6-1 and TRBJ2-3, with a tentative D call TRBD2 (5 bases). This CDR3 spans 15 amino acids. V gave up 6 bases and J gave up 2 bases, with 15 bases separating them. CDR1 and CDR2 (germline): MNHNS, SASEGT. CDR3 bases: TGTGCCAGCAGCTCCCTCGAGGGTTTCACAGATACGCAGTATTTT. This sequence encodes CASSSLEGFTDTQYF.

The genes are TRBV11-3 and TRBJ2-1, with 10 bases aligning to TRBD2. Trimming at V came to 1 base and at J to 8 bases, leaving 5 bases not matched to a gene. The germline CDR1 and CDR2 sequences are SGHNT and YENEEA. This CDR3 spans 15 amino acids. The CDR3 loop is CASSLVAGGIHEQFF. The CDR3 DNA follows: TGTGCCAGCAGCTTAGTAGCGGGAGGAATCCATGAGCAGTTCTTC.

V usage is TRBV27 and J usage is TRBJ2-1, with D maybe TRBD1 (5 bases). Germline CDR1 is MNHEY and CDR2 is SMNVEV (reference sequence). The ends were cut back, 5 bases at V and 7 bases at J, with 15 bases in the middle. The CDR3 runs 14 residues. The CDR3 region has the DNA TGTGCCAGCAGTCCGAAGTTAGGGGCGAATGAGCAGTTCTTC. Translated, it gives CASSPKLGANEQFF.

This clonotype was counted many times. The chain has TRBV11-2 and TRBJ2-1, with D tentatively TRBD1 (6 bases). V was clipped by 5 bases and J by 5 bases, with 10 bases between them. There are 13 residues in the CDR3. In germline, CDR1 is SGHAT, CDR2 FQNNGV. For the CDR3, the DNA is TGTGCCAGCAGCATAAACAGGGACAATGAGCAGTTCTTC. Amino acid sequence: CASSINRDNEQFF.

The genes are TRBV29-1 and TRBJ2-5; D perhaps matches TRBD2 (5 bases). CDR1 and CDR2 from the germline V gene are SQVTM and ANQGSEA. Trimming removed 4 bases from V and 4 bases from J, with 7 bases in between. The CDR3 sequence is 11 residues long. The CDR3 spells CSVVGGETQYF. The CDR3 DNA reads as TGCAGCGTTGTCGGAGGAGAGACCCAGTACTTC.

This clonotype was seen a few times. This chain connects TRBV10-3 to TRBJ2-1, with 12 positions matching TRBD2. The junction had 4 bases not matched to a gene; V was cut back by 5 bases and J by 5 bases. CDR3 size: 15 residues. Germline V CDR1 and CDR2: ENHRY, SYGVKD. The CDR3, as DNA: TGTGCCATCAGTTCTAGCGGGGGGGGGGACAATGAGCAGTTCTTC. Amino acids: CAISSSGGGDNEQFF.

The chain carries TRBV2 and TRBJ2-7, with 8 bases fitting TRBD1. Losses at the gene ends were 5 bases for V and 7 bases for J; bases not matched to a gene: 13. There are 15 residues in the CDR3. Germline assignment: CDR1 SNHLY and CDR2 FYNNEI. The CDR3 bases are TGTGCCAGCAGTCGACAGGGGATCGACCTGGAGGAGCAGTACTTC. As protein: CASSRQGIDLEEQYF.

This clonotype was picked up many times. The chain carries TRBV30 and TRBJ1-1; no definite D call. In germline, CDR1 is GTSNPN, CDR2 SVGIG (reference sequence). V was trimmed by 3 bases and J by 4 bases, leaving 9 bases between them. There are 12 residues in the CDR3. The CDR3: CAWRRSLTEAFF. DNA for the CDR3: TGTGCCTGGAGAAGGTCGCTCACTGAAGCTTTCTTT.

This clonotype was recorded at least ten times. V gene TRBV11-2 combines with J gene TRBJ1-2; TRBD1 matches 7 bases. Germline V CDR1 and CDR2: SGHAT, FQNNGV. CDR3 length: 15 amino acids. Trimming cost V 1 base and J 2 bases; bases outside gene matches: 4. The CDR3 DNA follows: TGTGCCAGCAGCTTAGTCCAGGGGGAAAACTATGGCTACACCTTC. As protein: CASSLVQGENYGYTF.

Here the CDR3 reads CASSLTVGTSGRTDTQYF. In nucleotides, the CDR3 is TGTGCCAGCAGCTTAACCGTCGGGACTAGCGGGAGAACAGATACGCAGTATTTT. This sequence joins TRBV7-3 and TRBJ2-3, with 14 nucleotides matching TRBD2. Germline assignment: CDR1 SGHTA and CDR2 FQGTGA. V lost 0 bases, J lost 3 bases, and 5 bases stayed unmatched. This CDR3 has 18 amino acids.

The chain couples TRBV7-9 to TRBJ2-3; maybe TRBD2 (7 bases). Germline values: CDR1 SEHNR, CDR2 FQNEAQ (reference sequence). The CDR3 spans 16 residues. Trimming took 5 bases from V and 4 from J, leaving 19 bases between them. DNA of the CDR3: TGTGCCAGCAGCACCCAAGGGGGGGGTCGGGCAGATACGCAGTATTTT. Translating gives CASSTQGGGRADTQYF.

This clonotype has a count of ten or more. The chain carries TRBV10-3 and TRBJ1-1, with 8 positions matching TRBD1. The ends lost 2 bases at V and 4 bases at J; junction bases unmatched: 15. CDR1 and CDR2 from the germline V gene are ENHRY and SYGVKD. CDR3 length equals 18 residues. In DNA form, the CDR3 reads TGTGCCATCAGTGAGACCCCCGCCGGACAGGGAAAACGCACTGAAGCTTTCTTT. Its protein product is CAISETPAGQGKRTEAFF.

This clonotype was seen at least ten times. This rearrangement joins TRBV11-2 to TRBJ1-4; 12 bases fit TRBD1. Germline values: CDR1 SGHAT, CDR2 FQNNGV. The CDR3 totals 18 residues. Trimming removed 0 bases from V and 8 bases from J; junction bases left unmatched: 10. CDR3 nucleotides: TGTGCCAGCAGCTTAGAGGGGGACAGGGGGCGCGCGGGCGAAAAACTGTTTTTT. Translating gives CASSLEGDRGRAGEKLFF.

This clonotype was counted ten times or more. The chain links TRBV5-1 to TRBJ1-4; TRBD1 matches at 11 bases. Trimming at V came to 4 bases and at J to 5 bases, leaving 7 bases not matched to a gene. Germline CDR1 SGHRS, CDR2 YFSETQ. The CDR3 spans 16 residues. DNA for the CDR3: TGCGCCAGCAGCGACCGGGACAGGGGGTTAAATGAAAAACTGTTTTTT. Translating it yields CASSDRDRGLNEKLFF.

This clonotype was seen many times. The gene calls are TRBV28 and TRBJ2-5; D gene unclear. The ends were cut back, 3 bases at V and 2 bases at J, with 13 bases in the middle. Germline CDR1 and CDR2: MDHEN and SYDVKM. The CDR3 covers 15 residues. This chain's CDR3 is CASSFVWGPQETQYF. The CDR3 DNA follows: TGTGCCAGCAGTTTTGTATGGGGTCCTCAAGAGACCCAGTACTTC.